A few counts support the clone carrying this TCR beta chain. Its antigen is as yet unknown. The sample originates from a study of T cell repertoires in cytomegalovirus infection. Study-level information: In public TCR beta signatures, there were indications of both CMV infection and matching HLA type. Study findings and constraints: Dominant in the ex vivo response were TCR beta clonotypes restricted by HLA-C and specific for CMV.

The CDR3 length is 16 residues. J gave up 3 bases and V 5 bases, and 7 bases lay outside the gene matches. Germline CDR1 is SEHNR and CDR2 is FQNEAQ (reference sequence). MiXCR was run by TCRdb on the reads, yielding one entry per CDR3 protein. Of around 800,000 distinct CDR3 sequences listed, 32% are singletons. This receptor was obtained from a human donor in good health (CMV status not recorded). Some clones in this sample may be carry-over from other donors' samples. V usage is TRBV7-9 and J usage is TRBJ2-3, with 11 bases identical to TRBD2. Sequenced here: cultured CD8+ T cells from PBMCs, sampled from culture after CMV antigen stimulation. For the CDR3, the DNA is TGTGCCAGCAGCGGCCCTAGCGGGGGGTTGACAGATACGCAGTATTTT. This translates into CASSGPSGGLTDTQYF.